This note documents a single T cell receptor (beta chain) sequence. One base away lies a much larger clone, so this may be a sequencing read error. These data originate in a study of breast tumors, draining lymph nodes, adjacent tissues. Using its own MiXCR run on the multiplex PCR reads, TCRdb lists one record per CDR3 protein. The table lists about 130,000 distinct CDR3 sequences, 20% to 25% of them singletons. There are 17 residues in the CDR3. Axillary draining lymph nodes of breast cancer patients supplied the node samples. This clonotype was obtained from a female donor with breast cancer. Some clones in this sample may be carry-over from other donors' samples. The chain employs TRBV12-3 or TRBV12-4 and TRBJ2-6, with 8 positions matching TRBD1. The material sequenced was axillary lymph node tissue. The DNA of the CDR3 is TGTGCCAGTAAGGGGACAGGCGTCCTTGTCGGGGCCAACGACCTGACTTTC. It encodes CASKGTGVLVGANDLTF.